A single sample is the source of the 16 T cell receptor beta chains below, sequenced in a study of T cell therapy after organ transplantation. No antigen has been identified for these receptors. Sequenced by immunoSEQ multiplex PCR; TCRdb stores in-frame clones only, minus some. The data contain about 6,000 clones, roughly 70% of them singletons. The sample's time point: 4-8 weeks after completion of therapy. The input for sequencing was CD8+ T cells from blood, taken after autologous CMV-specific T cell therapy. The receptor source for this set is a human patient who had received a solid organ transplant and had CMV disease. Some T cells may have come from the graft donor.

The CDR3 DNA is TGTGCCAGCAGTTTGACAGGGATCGACACCGGGGAGCTGTTTTTT. This sequence encodes CASSLTGIDTGELFF. The chain recombines TRBV28 with TRBJ2-2; 7 positions match TRBD1. From germline, CDR1 is MDHEN and CDR2 SYDVKM. J lost 3 bases, V lost 3 bases, and 4 bases had no gene match. This CDR3 has 15 residues.

Judged by abundance, this clone is medium-sized (0.01 to 0.1%). The chain carries TRBV4-2 and TRBJ2-3; D gene ambiguous. The CDR3 totals 16 residues. Per the germline V gene, CDR1 is LGHNA and CDR2 is YNFKEQ. Trimming pared 0 bases from V and 9 bases from J, leaving 19 bases between. The CDR3 here is CASSQDQTFVRVTQYF. DNA of the CDR3: TGTGCCAGCAGCCAAGATCAAACATTCGTACGAGTGACGCAGTATTTT.

This rearrangement joins TRBV6-6 to TRBJ1-2; a possible D gene is TRBD1 (5 bases). The CDR3 length is 15 residues. Germline V gene sequence: CDR1 MNHNY, CDR2 SVGAGI (reference sequence). Trimming took 2 bases from V and 6 from J, leaving 16 bases between them. This CDR3 reads CASSYPFGTPNGYTF. CDR3 nucleotides: TGTGCCAGCAGTTACCCCTTCGGGACTCCAAATGGCTACACCTTC.

The chain is built from TRBV4-3 and TRBJ1-2; the match to TRBD1 covers 7 bases. CDR1 is LGHNA and CDR2 is YSLEER in the germline V gene. The CDR3 has 15 residues. The J segment lost 3 bases and the V segment lost 0 bases, leaving 4 bases of the junction unmatched. The CDR3 region is CASSQDRGGDYGYTF. The CDR3 DNA follows: TGCGCCAGCAGCCAAGATAGAGGGGGCGACTATGGCTACACCTTC.

By share of the sample, this clone is medium-sized. The chain joins TRBV6-4 to TRBJ2-5, with 8 bases aligning to TRBD2. Germline trimming cut 4 bases from V and 4 bases from J; bases unmatched to any gene: 5. The length of the CDR3 is 14 residues. The germline V gene encodes CDR1 MRHNA and CDR2 SNTAGT. The CDR3 reads CASSAGGESETQYF. In DNA form, the CDR3 reads TGTGCCAGCAGTGCGGGAGGGGAGTCAGAGACCCAGTACTTC.

The V and J genes are TRBV7-8 and TRBJ2-7; D unclear. Per the germline V gene, CDR1 is SGHVS and CDR2 is FQNEAQ. The V end was cut by 2 bases, the J end by 2 bases, with 10 bases between. The CDR3 has 14 amino acids. The CDR3, as DNA: TGTGCCAGCAGCTTAAAGGGCTGGGCCTACGAGCAGTACTTC. Encoded protein: CASSLKGWAYEQYF.

Written as DNA, the CDR3 is TGTGCCAGCAGCTCCGGGGAACGCACAGATACGCAGTATTTT. Translated, it gives CASSSGERTDTQYF. V usage is TRBV5-4 and J usage is TRBJ2-3; D is possibly TRBD2 (5 bases). The CDR3 runs 14 residues. V lost 3 bases, J lost 1 base, and 9 bases lay in between. From germline, CDR1 is SGHNT and CDR2 YYREEE (reference sequence).

CDR3 region: CASSLDRKGYGYTF. The DNA for the CDR3 is TGTGCCAGCAGTTTAGACAGGAAGGGCTATGGCTACACCTTC. This chain links TRBV27 with TRBJ1-2; TRBD1 might be the D (6 bases). CDR1 MNHEY and CDR2 SMNVEV come from the germline V gene (reference sequence). The V end was cut by 2 bases, the J end by 4 bases, with 11 bases between. The CDR3 has 14 residues.

The rearrangement joins TRBV6-5 to TRBJ2-2, with unresolved D. The CDR3 consists of 12 residues. Germline V lookup: CDR1 MNHEY, CDR2 SVGAGI. V lost 8 bases and J 9 bases, leaving 13 bases between the germline ends. CDR3 DNA sequence: TGTGCCAGCGGCCCGGCGACCAGGGAGCTGTTTTTT. Translating it yields CASGPATRELFF.

The chain uses TRBV6-4 and TRBJ2-3; D gene uncertain. Trimming shortened V by 4 bases and J by 0 bases, and 8 bases separated the two germline ends. There are 14 residues in the CDR3. Germline lookup yields CDR1 MRHNA and CDR2 SNTAGT. The CDR3 loop reads CASSADTSTDTQYF. The CDR3 region has the DNA TGTGCCAGCAGTGCCGACACTAGCACAGATACGCAGTATTTT.

The CDR3 DNA is TGTGCCAGTAGTATACTAGCGGGAGGGATCAATGAGCAGTTCTTC. Its translation is CASSILAGGINEQFF. The chain couples TRBV19 to TRBJ2-1; 12 bases align to TRBD2. This CDR3 has 15 amino acids. Germline assignment: CDR1 LNHDA and CDR2 SQIVND (reference sequence). V shed 2 bases, J shed 6 bases, and the junction held 2 bases outside the gene matches.

This chain connects TRBV7-9 to TRBJ2-7; TRBD2 matches 7 bases. V dropped 7 bases and J dropped 2; count of bases not matched to a gene: 8. CDR3 length equals 14 residues. CDR1 SEHNR and CDR2 FQNEAQ come from the germline V gene (reference sequence). CDR3 coding DNA: TGTGCCAGCACTAGCGGACTAGAAGCCTACGAGCAGTACTTC. Translated: CASTSGLEAYEQYF.

The CDR3 region has the DNA TGCGCCAGCAGCCAAGACGGCTACGGGACACGAGCCAACGAGCAGTACTTC. Protein sequence: CASSQDGYGTRANEQYF. The chain recombines TRBV4-1 with TRBJ2-7, with D possibly being TRBD1 (6 bases). With 0 bases removed from V and 5 bases from J, the gap between germline ends came to 20 bases. There are 17 residues in the CDR3. Germline V lookup: CDR1 MGHRA, CDR2 YSYEKL.

The chain is built from TRBV7-9 and TRBJ2-3, with D perhaps being TRBD1 or TRBD2 (5 bases each). The CDR3 has 18 amino acids. CDR1 and CDR2 (germline): SEHNR, FQNEAQ (reference sequence). V shed 5 bases and J shed 2 bases, with 23 bases lying between them. The CDR3 bases are TGTGCCAGCAGCCATGTGCCGGACTGGGGGACCCTCACAGATACGCAGTATTTT. Its protein is CASSHVPDWGTLTDTQYF.

The V and J genes are TRBV30 and TRBJ2-6; D may be TRBD1 (6 bases). The germline V and J ends were trimmed by 5 bases and 2 bases, with 10 bases remaining between them. The CDR3 loop spans 14 amino acids. Per the germline V gene, CDR1 is GTSNPN and CDR2 is SVGIG (reference sequence). The chain's CDR3 is CAWVTGTGANVLTF. Here the CDR3 DNA reads TGTGCCTGGGTGACAGGAACTGGGGCCAACGTCCTGACTTTC.

This clone was seen only once. The chain carries TRBV7-2 and TRBJ2-3; 13 nucleotides match TRBD2. Germline lookup yields CDR1 SGHTA and CDR2 FQGNSA. The CDR3 extends over 17 amino acids. V gave up 4 bases and J gave up 6 bases; unmatched junction bases: 10. CDR3 in DNA: TGTGCCAGCAGCTCCCTACTAGCGGGGGGGAGGGGCGATACGCAGTATTTT. Translating gives CASSSLLAGGRGDTQYF.